Shown below are 16 T cell receptor beta chains from a single sample sequenced in a study of blood T cell repertoires in COVID-19. Assay: immunoSEQ multiplex PCR; the TCRdb copy retains only in-frame clones and omits some. The sample lists fewer than 300,000 clones; more than 75% were seen once. The sample taken for sequencing was peripheral blood. Receptor source: a middle-aged woman who had recovered from COVID-19.

The rearrangement joins TRBV7-9 to TRBJ1-2, with a weak D call TRBD1 (5 bases). Trimming took off 2 bases at V and 0 bases at J, with 10 bases between the two ends. The CDR3 is made up of 15 amino acids. The germline V gene encodes CDR1 SEHNR and CDR2 FQNEAQ (reference sequence). The DNA of the CDR3 is TGTGCCAGCAGCTTAATGGCGGGGGCTAACTATGGCTACACCTTC. Amino acid sequence: CASSLMAGANYGYTF. Filled out from reference TRBV7-9 and TRBJ1-2, the complete variable domain reads DTGVSQNPRHKITKRGQNVTFRCDPISEHNRLYWYRQTLGQGPEFLTYFQNEAQLEKSRLLSDRFSAERPKGSFSTLEIQRTEQGDSAMYLCASSLMAGANYGYTFGSGTRLTVV.

The chain couples TRBV19 to TRBJ1-4; 12 bases fit TRBD1. CDR1 is LNHDA and CDR2 is SQIVND in the germline V gene (reference sequence). The junction had 4 bases not matched to a gene; V was cut back by 5 bases and J by 6 bases. The CDR3 length is 15 residues. The CDR3 DNA is TGTGCCAGTAGTCTCGGGACAGGGGGCTATGAAAAACTGTTTTTT. Translated: CASSLGTGGYEKLFF.

V gene TRBV19 combines with J gene TRBJ1-6; TRBD1 agrees at 11 bases. Trimming took 10 bases from V and 10 from J; bases not matched to a gene: 21. Germline CDR1 LNHDA, CDR2 SQIVND (reference sequence). CDR3 length equals 18 residues. The CDR3: CANPPPLDRGRVRSPLHF. CDR3 coding DNA: TGTGCCAATCCCCCCCCCTTGGACAGGGGGCGGGTAAGGTCACCCCTCCACTTT.

The rearrangement joins TRBV6-5 to TRBJ1-4; 12 positions agree with TRBD1. The CDR3 runs to 14 residues. With 6 bases clipped from V and 8 bases from J, the junction kept 4 bases outside the gene matches. Germline lookup yields CDR1 MNHEY and CDR2 SVGAGI. The CDR3, as DNA: TGTGCCAGCAGCCCCGGGACAGGGGGCGAAAAACTGTTTTTT. Amino acids: CASSPGTGGEKLFF.

The chain has TRBV3-1 (or the pseudogene TRBV3-2) and TRBJ1-3, with TRBD1 identical over 10 bases. The V gene end was trimmed by 3 bases and the J gene end by 9 bases; junction bases not matched to a gene: 8. Germline V gene data show CDR1 as LGHDT and CDR2 as YNNKEL (reference sequence). The CDR3 has 15 residues. This CDR3 is CASSQAWTGGVTIYF. The CDR3 coding sequence is TGTGCCAGCAGCCAGGCTTGGACAGGGGGAGTCACCATATATTTT.

Worth noting for this clone: Other DNA sequences in this specimen translate into the identical CDR3. V gene TRBV3-1 (or the pseudogene TRBV3-2) combines with J gene TRBJ2-3; D is perhaps TRBD1 (6 bases). Germline CDR1 reads LGHDT; CDR2 reads YNNKEL (reference sequence). This CDR3 has 14 residues. V dropped 1 base and J dropped 1 base, with 6 bases sitting between them. CDR3 nucleotide sequence: TGTGCCAGCAGCCAAGCAGGGGGCACAGATACGCAGTATTTT. Amino acid sequence: CASSQAGGTDTQYF.

This clone turned up a few times. This chain uses TRBV2 with TRBJ2-1, with TRBD2 matching 9 bases. Per the germline V gene, CDR1 is SNHLY and CDR2 is FYNNEI. After removal of 6 bases from V and 2 bases from J, the junction contained 5 bases not matched to a gene. The CDR3 totals 15 residues. CDR3 protein: CASSSLAGTYNEQFF. The CDR3 DNA sequence: TGTGCCAGCAGCTCCCTAGCGGGGACCTACAATGAGCAGTTCTTC. The full variable domain, in which reference TRBV2 and TRBJ2-1 provide the parts outside the CDR3, is EPEVTQTPSHQVTQMGQEVILRCVPISNHLYFYWYRQILGQKVEFLVSFYNNEISEKSEIFDDQFSVERPDGSNFTLKIRSTKLEDSAMYFCASSSLAGTYNEQFFGPGTRLTVL.

Of note for this clone: Other DNA sequences within the sample encode an identical CDR3. The chain employs TRBV20-1 and TRBJ2-7; the match to TRBD1 covers 7 bases. The CDR3 length is 11 residues. CDR1 is DFQATT and CDR2 is SNEGSKA in the germline V gene (reference sequence). Germline trimming cut 3 bases from V and 6 bases from J; bases unmatched to any gene: 2. The CDR3 sequence: CSARTGREQYF. CDR3 DNA sequence: TGCAGTGCTAGGACAGGGCGCGAGCAGTACTTC.

This rearrangement joins TRBV15 to TRBJ1-1; D is possibly TRBD1 (5 bases). Trimming removed 0 bases from V and 5 bases from J, with 10 bases in between. The germline V gene has CDR1 LNHNV and CDR2 YYDKDF (reference sequence). The CDR3 covers 14 residues. CDR3 bases: TGTGCCACCAGCAGAGAGGTGCGGGGGACTGAAGCTTTCTTT. Amino acids: CATSREVRGTEAFF.

In DNA, the CDR3 is TGTGCCAGCAGCTTAGAAGCGCCTACGAACACCGGGGAGCTGTTTTTT. Its translation is CASSLEAPTNTGELFF. V is TRBV7-9 and J is TRBJ2-2; D remains unclear. V was shortened by 1 base and J by 0 bases, with 9 bases between the two germline ends. Per the germline V gene, CDR1 is SEHNR and CDR2 is FQNEAQ (reference sequence). This CDR3 is built from 16 residues.

The chain links TRBV2 to TRBJ2-2; maybe TRBD1 (6 bases). Trimming pared 7 bases from V and 3 bases from J, leaving 9 bases between. Germline CDR1 reads SNHLY; CDR2 reads FYNNEI. This CDR3 has 13 residues. CDR3 sequence: CASMRTDTGELFF. CDR3 in DNA: TGTGCCAGCATGAGGACAGACACCGGGGAGCTGTTTTTT.

The gene calls are TRBV13 and TRBJ1-1; D ambiguous. Trimming shortened V by 8 bases and J by 1 base, and 8 bases separated the two germline ends. The CDR3 is made up of 12 amino acids. Germline CDR1 and CDR2: PRHDT and FYEKMQ (reference sequence). The CDR3 reads CASAAENTEAFF. The CDR3 DNA reads as TGTGCCAGCGCTGCGGAGAACACTGAAGCTTTCTTT.

The rearrangement joins TRBV6-1 to TRBJ2-3; TRBD2 matches 8 bases. Germline CDR1 and CDR2: MNHNS and SASEGT. The J segment lost 2 bases and the V segment lost 1 base, leaving 8 bases of the junction unmatched. CDR3 size: 17 residues. The CDR3 nucleotides read TGTGCCAGCAGTGAAGGGGGAGGGACTAGGGACACAGATACGCAGTATTTT. It encodes CASSEGGGTRDTDTQYF.

The chain joins TRBV3-1 (or the pseudogene TRBV3-2) to TRBJ2-3; 8 nucleotides align to TRBD2. The CDR3 has 15 amino acids. V lost 3 bases, J lost 3 bases, and 5 bases stayed unmatched. The germline V gene has CDR1 LGHDT and CDR2 YNNKEL (reference sequence). DNA of the CDR3: TGTGCCAGCAGCCAGATCGGGGGGGTAACAGATACGCAGTATTTT. Its translation: CASSQIGGVTDTQYF.

This chain links TRBV6-6 with TRBJ2-2; 8 bases fit TRBD2. Germline V gives CDR1 MNHNY, CDR2 SVGAGI (reference sequence). V shed 8 bases and J 3 bases; nucleotides not matched to a gene: 5. The CDR3 length is 14 residues. The CDR3 bases are TGTGCCAGCGCGACGGGGGGGTACACCGGGGAGCTGTTTTTT. Protein product: CASATGGYTGELFF.

Points on this clone: Germline and junction disagree at one end, which may indicate a read error. The rearrangement joins TRBV5-6 to TRBJ1-1; D remains unclear. The CDR3 contains 12 residues. Per the germline V gene, CDR1 is SGHDT and CDR2 is YYEEEE. In DNA form, the CDR3 reads TGTGCCAGCAGCTTGGGCAGTGCAGGTCGATGGTTT. Translation gives CASSLGSAGRWF. Based on the CDR3 plus reference TRBV5-6 and TRBJ1-1, the full variable domain is DAGVTQSPTHLIKTRGQQVTLRCSPKSGHDTVSWYQQALGQGPQFIFQYYEEEERQRGNFPDRFSGHQFPNYSSELNVNALLLGDSALYLCASSLGSAGRWFGQGTRLTVV.